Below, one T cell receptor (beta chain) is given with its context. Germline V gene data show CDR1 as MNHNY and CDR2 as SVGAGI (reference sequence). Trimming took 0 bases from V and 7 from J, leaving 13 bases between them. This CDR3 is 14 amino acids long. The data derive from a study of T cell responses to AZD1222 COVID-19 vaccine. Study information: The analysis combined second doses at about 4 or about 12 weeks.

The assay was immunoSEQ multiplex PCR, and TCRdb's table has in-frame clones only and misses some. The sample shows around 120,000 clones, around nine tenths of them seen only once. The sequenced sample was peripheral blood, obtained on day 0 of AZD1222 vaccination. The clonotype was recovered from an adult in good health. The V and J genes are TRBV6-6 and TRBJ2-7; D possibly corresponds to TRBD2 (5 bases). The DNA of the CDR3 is TGTGCCAGCAGTTACTCGACTACAGACGGTGAGCAGTACTTC. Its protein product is CASSYSTTDGEQYF.